This TCR beta chain was documented in a study of blood T cell repertoires in COVID-19. Across the study: The origin of the acute and convalescent COVID-19 samples was the United States, Italy and Spain. The analysed material was cDNA or gDNA that came from T cells, B-cell-depleted T cells, or PBMCs.

The V gene lost 2 bases and the J gene lost 0 bases, with 7 bases spanning the gap. From germline, CDR1 is SEHNR and CDR2 FQNEAQ (reference sequence). The CDR3 spans 14 residues. Authors' analysis steps: Reference gene primer amplification gave nucleated cell count estimates. Produced via immunoSEQ multiplex PCR; TCRdb's table is partial and in-frame only. The V and J calls and the clone size are those of that table, but D and trimming were determined from the DNA. The table lists approximately 120,000 clones, 75% to 90% of them singletons, with about 7% in the top ten. The genes are TRBV7-9 and TRBJ1-2; unclear D gene. Sequencing input: peripheral blood. This TCR derives from a woman aged 45-59 years with acute or convalescent COVID-19. DNA for the CDR3: TGTGCCAGCAGCTTATACAGTGCTAACTATGGCTACACCTTC. It translates to CASSLYSANYGYTF. Based on the CDR3 plus reference TRBV7-9 and TRBJ1-2, the full variable domain is DTGVSQNPRHKITKRGQNVTFRCDPISEHNRLYWYRQTLGQGPEFLTYFQNEAQLEKSRLLSDRFSAERPKGSFSTLEIQRTEQGDSAMYLCASSLYSANYGYTFGSGTRLTVV.